This entry lists 12 T cell receptor beta chains sequenced from one sample in a study of response to subunit inactivated influenza vaccine. TCRdb ran MiXCR on the RT-PCR reads and lists one entry per CDR3 protein. The data show about 240,000 distinct CDR3 sequences, 9% to 15% seen once. The sample was non-naive T cells sorted from PBMCs, taken 14 to 15 days before vaccination. All receptors derive from a man between 45 and 60 years old who received an inactivated influenza vaccine.

The chain joins TRBV7-2 to TRBJ1-6; D is perhaps TRBD1 (5 bases). Germline CDR1 and CDR2: SGHTA and FQGNSA. V gave up 5 bases and J gave up 4 bases, with 12 bases separating them. This CDR3 is 15 amino acids long. This CDR3 reads CASSIGTLYNSPLHF. In DNA, the CDR3 is TGTGCCAGCAGCATTGGGACTTTGTATAATTCACCCCTCCACTTT.

This clonotype was counted only a few times. The chain combines TRBV5-5 with TRBJ2-6, with a tentative D call TRBD1 (5 bases). This CDR3 region has 16 residues. Germline V CDR1 and CDR2: SGHKS, YYEKEE (reference sequence). The V end was cut by 0 bases, the J end by 2 bases, with 9 bases between. The CDR3 sequence is CASSLADIPGANVLTF. The CDR3, as DNA: TGTGCCAGCAGCTTGGCGGACATTCCTGGGGCCAACGTCCTGACTTTC. The full variable domain, rest sourced from reference TRBV5-5 and TRBJ2-6, is DAGVTQSPTHLIKTRGQQVTLRCSPISGHKSVSWYQQVLGQGPQFIFQYYEKEERGRGNFPDRFSARQFPNYSSELNVNALLLGDSALYLCASSLADIPGANVLTFGAGSRLTVL.

The rearrangement joins TRBV20-1 to TRBJ1-1; D call uncertain. With 3 bases removed from V and 3 bases from J, the gap between germline ends came to 11 bases. Per the germline V gene, CDR1 is DFQATT and CDR2 is SNEGSKA (reference sequence). CDR3 length: 13 residues. CDR3 sequence: CSARRLGDTEAFF. DNA of the CDR3: TGCAGTGCTAGGCGGCTCGGGGACACTGAAGCTTTCTTT.

The rearrangement uses TRBV27 and TRBJ2-7; perhaps D is TRBD1 or TRBD2 (5 bases each). Germline loops: CDR1 MNHEY, CDR2 SMNVEV (reference sequence). Trimming pared 4 bases from V and 5 bases from J, leaving 24 bases between. The CDR3 has 17 amino acids. In nucleotides, the CDR3 is TGTGCCAGCAGTTCGACCCCCTTATTACTAGGGACCCACGAGCAGTACTTC. It is translated as CASSSTPLLLGTHEQYF.

This clonotype has at least ten counts. The chain links TRBV10-2 to TRBJ1-6; tentative D call: TRBD1 (6 bases). V lost 3 bases, J lost 0 bases, and 12 bases lay in between. CDR3 length: 17 residues. The germline V gene encodes CDR1 WSHSY and CDR2 SAAADI. Here the CDR3 reads CASSDPSRGSYNSPLHF. The DNA of the CDR3 is TGCGCCAGCAGTGATCCTAGCAGGGGCTCCTATAATTCACCCCTCCACTTT.

The CDR3 DNA reads as TGCAGTGCTATCAGACAGGCCTCCCAAGAGACCCAGTACTTC. Its translation is CSAIRQASQETQYF. This rearrangement joins TRBV20-1 to TRBJ2-5; a possible D gene is TRBD1 (6 bases). This CDR3 has 14 residues. The germline V and J ends were trimmed by 4 bases and 1 base, with 13 bases remaining between them. Per germline, CDR1 DFQATT and CDR2 SNEGSKA (reference sequence).

This clonotype was seen a handful of times. The chain has TRBV3-1 and TRBJ1-5; no definite D call. V shed 4 bases and J shed 7 bases, with 17 bases lying between them. The CDR3 has 15 amino acids. CDR1 LGHDT and CDR2 YNNKEL come from the germline V gene (reference sequence). CDR3 in DNA: TGTGCCAGCAGCCCGAGTAGTGGTATGTTGCAGCCCCAGCATTTT. Translating it yields CASSPSSGMLQPQHF.

The table lists this clonotype with many counts. CDR3: CASSLPSGSGGNEQFF. The CDR3, as DNA: TGTGCCAGCAGCCTCCCGAGCGGGAGCGGGGGCAATGAGCAGTTCTTC. The chain joins TRBV11-1 to TRBJ2-1, with TRBD2 matching over 8 bases. Germline V gene sequence: CDR1 SGHAT, CDR2 FQDESV (reference sequence). With V trimmed by 5 bases and J by 6 bases, 12 bases remained unmatched. This CDR3 region has 16 residues.

The chain carries TRBV3-1 and TRBJ2-7; TRBD1 might be the D (6 bases). Germline lookup yields CDR1 LGHDT and CDR2 YNNKEL (reference sequence). V gave up 4 bases and J gave up 7 bases, with 11 bases separating them. This CDR3 has 12 amino acids. The DNA of the CDR3 is TGTGCCAGCAGCCCAGTGAGGGGGGAGCAGTACTTC. This codes for CASSPVRGEQYF.

At least ten counts were recorded for this clonotype. This sequence joins TRBV29-1 and TRBJ1-4, with TRBD1 as a possible D gene (6 bases). The CDR3 extends over 12 amino acids. CDR1 and CDR2 from the germline V gene are SQVTM and ANQGSEA. The ends were cut back, 4 bases at V and 11 bases at J, with 14 bases in the middle. The CDR3 spells CSVAIRGRKLFF. As DNA, the CDR3 is TGCAGCGTTGCAATTAGGGGGAGGAAACTGTTTTTT.

V is TRBV5-1 and J is TRBJ2-7, with D possibly matching TRBD2 (6 bases). Trimming removed 6 bases at V and 0 bases at J, with 13 bases between. In germline, CDR1 is SGHRS, CDR2 YFSETQ. This CDR3 is built from 14 residues. The CDR3 spells CASIEGGSSYEQYF. CDR3 bases: TGCGCCAGCATAGAGGGAGGCAGCTCCTACGAGCAGTACTTC.

The V and J genes are TRBV6-2 or TRBV6-3 and TRBJ1-1; 7 nucleotides agree with TRBD1. From germline, CDR1 is MNHEY and CDR2 SVGEGT. The CDR3 is 14 residues long. The V segment lost 6 bases and the J segment 5 bases; nucleotides outside the gene matches: 9. As DNA, the CDR3 is TGTGCCAGCAGACTCTACAGGGGTCGGACTGAAGCTTTCTTT. It codes for CASRLYRGRTEAFF.